A single sample gave rise to the 21 T cell receptor beta chains below, sequenced in a study of graft-versus-host responses after intestinal transplantation. TCRdb's copy holds only in-frame clones and misses some; the assay was immunoSEQ multiplex PCR. Of under 150,000 clones listed, 85% to 95% are singletons. The antigens these receptors bind are not known. The sample in question was unstimulated CD4+ T cells sorted from spleen or lymph node cells, obtained before intestinal transplant. The source of these receptors is a human donor who received an intestinal transplant.

This clone was detected a few times. The chain links TRBV6-5 to TRBJ2-7; 9 bases are a match to TRBD1. The V gene end was trimmed by 6 bases and the J gene end by 7 bases; junction bases not matched to a gene: 4. Looked up from germline, CDR1 is MNHEY and CDR2 is SVGAGI. The CDR3 sequence is 12 residues long. The CDR3 protein is CASRFGTGEQYF. The DNA for the CDR3 is TGTGCCAGCAGGTTCGGGACAGGGGAGCAGTACTTC.

This rearrangement joins TRBV27 to TRBJ2-5; tentative D call: TRBD1 (5 bases). Per germline, CDR1 MNHEY and CDR2 SMNVEV (reference sequence). The V end was cut by 8 bases, the J end by 4 bases, with 17 bases between. The CDR3 loop spans 14 amino acids. CDR3 nucleotide sequence: TGTGCCAGCTATCGGCAGGGCCCCGCAGAGACCCAGTACTTC. It yields the protein CASYRQGPAETQYF.

The chain is built from TRBV6-5 and TRBJ1-5, with 8 bases lining up with TRBD1. The CDR3 loop spans 14 amino acids. Germline V gene sequence: CDR1 MNHEY, CDR2 SVGAGI. The ends lost 4 bases at V and 7 bases at J; junction bases unmatched: 6. CDR3 DNA: TGTGCCAGCAGTTGGGCCAGGGGGCAGCAGCCCCAGCATTTT. This sequence encodes CASSWARGQQPQHF.

The chain has TRBV9 and TRBJ2-3; 10 bases align to TRBD2. Germline CDR1 and CDR2: SGDLS and YYNGEE. V gave up 0 bases and J gave up 0 bases; unmatched junction bases: 13. The CDR3 extends over 20 amino acids. Written as DNA, the CDR3 is TGTGCCAGCAGCGTAGTGGGGCTAGCGGGAGCGGCCGATAGCACAGATACGCAGTATTTT. This sequence encodes CASSVVGLAGAADSTDTQYF. Full variable domain (outside the CDR3, taken from reference TRBV9 and TRBJ2-3): DSGVTQTPKHLITATGQRVTLRCSPRSGDLSVYWYQQSLDQGLQFLIQYYNGEERAKGNILERFSAQQFPDLHSELNLSSLELGDSALYFCASSVVGLAGAADSTDTQYFGPGTRLTVL.

The V and J genes are TRBV7-9 and TRBJ1-1; 10 nucleotides match TRBD1. After removal of 5 bases from V and 5 bases from J, the junction contained 11 bases not matched to a gene. Germline CDR1 SEHNR, CDR2 FQNEAQ (reference sequence). This CDR3 region has 16 residues. CDR3 loop: CASSRDPGQGRTEAFF. DNA for the CDR3: TGTGCCAGCAGCCGTGATCCGGGACAGGGGCGTACTGAAGCTTTCTTT.

V gene TRBV12-5 combines with J gene TRBJ2-2, with 10 bases lining up with TRBD2. V lost 3 bases and J lost 0; bases outside the gene matches: 10. Germline V CDR1 and CDR2: LGHNT, FRNRAP. CDR3 length: 19 residues. The CDR3 DNA follows: TGTGCTAGTGGTTTTTCGGGGACTAGCGCACCGCCGAACACCGGGGAGCTGTTTTTT. Protein product: CASGFSGTSAPPNTGELFF. Full variable domain (outside the CDR3, taken from reference TRBV12-5 and TRBJ2-2): DARVTQTPRHKVTEMGQEVTMRCQPILGHNTVFWYRQTMMQGLELLAYFRNRAPLDDSGMPKDRFSAEMPDATLATLKIQPSEPRDSAVYFCASGFSGTSAPPNTGELFFGEGSRLTVL.

The chain recombines TRBV30 with TRBJ1-5, with 8 bases aligning to TRBD1. The CDR3 is made up of 14 amino acids. The germline V gene has CDR1 GTSNPN and CDR2 SVGIG (reference sequence). V lost 5 bases, J lost 5 bases, and 8 bases stayed unmatched. The CDR3 here is CAWDPGQGDQPQHF. CDR3 sequence (DNA): TGTGCCTGGGACCCCGGACAGGGTGATCAGCCCCAGCATTTT.

This chain joins TRBV11-2 and TRBJ2-7; TRBD1 aligns across 9 bases. The CDR3 length is 16 residues. V trimming: 5 bases; J trimming: 4 bases; junction bases outside the gene matches: 12. In germline, CDR1 is SGHAT, CDR2 FQNNGV. CDR3: CASSPGVGQGLYEQYF. CDR3 DNA sequence: TGTGCCAGCAGCCCCGGGGTGGGACAGGGACTATACGAGCAGTACTTC.

This chain joins TRBV19 and TRBJ2-3, with TRBD2 identical over 15 bases. Trimming at V came to 5 bases and at J to 2 bases, leaving 17 bases not matched to a gene. Germline V CDR1 and CDR2: LNHDA, SQIVND (reference sequence). The CDR3 consists of 21 residues. CDR3 sequence reads: CASSGLRRTSGRASNTDTQYF. For the CDR3, the DNA is TGTGCCAGTAGTGGATTGCGGCGGACTAGCGGGAGGGCTTCGAACACAGATACGCAGTATTTT. The whole variable domain, filled in from reference TRBV19 and TRBJ2-3, reads DGGITQSPKYLFRKEGQNVTLSCEQNLNHDAMYWYRQDPGQGLRLIYYSQIVNDFQKGDIAEGYSVSREKKESFPLTVTSAQKNPTAFYLCASSGLRRTSGRASNTDTQYFGPGTRLTVL.

The chain joins TRBV9 to TRBJ2-2; no clear D. This CDR3 is 12 amino acids long. V was cut by 0 bases and J by 5 bases, with 2 bases left in between. Germline-derived CDR1 and CDR2 are SGDLS and YYNGEE. The CDR3 loop is CASSVGTGELFF. CDR3 bases: TGTGCCAGCAGCGTAGGAACCGGGGAGCTGTTTTTT.

The rearrangement joins TRBV14 to TRBJ1-2, with 7 positions matching TRBD1. The germline V gene has CDR1 SGHDN and CDR2 FVKESK. V dropped 4 bases and J dropped 3; count of bases not matched to a gene: 5. There are 14 residues in the CDR3. The CDR3 DNA reads TGTGCCAGCAGCCGCCACACAGGGGACTATGGCTACACCTTC. It translates to CASSRHTGDYGYTF. Drawing the rest from reference TRBV14 and TRBJ1-2, the complete variable domain is EAGVTQFPSHSVIEKGQTVTLRCDPISGHDNLYWYRRVMGKEIKFLLHFVKESKQDESGMPNNRFLAERTGGTYSTLKVQPAELEDSGVYFCASSRHTGDYGYTFGSGTRLTVV.

The genes are TRBV7-9 and TRBJ2-7, with 7 bases fitting TRBD2. CDR3 length: 14 residues. V was clipped by 6 bases and J by 0 bases; unmatched bases: 5. Germline lookup yields CDR1 SEHNR and CDR2 FQNEAQ (reference sequence). The CDR3 DNA reads as TGTGCCAGCAGGGTGGGGGGGAACTCCTACGAGCAGTACTTC. This sequence encodes CASRVGGNSYEQYF. Looking up the rest from reference TRBV7-9 and TRBJ2-7 gives the full variable domain: DTGVSQNPRHKITKRGQNVTFRCDPISEHNRLYWYRQTLGQGPEFLTYFQNEAQLEKSRLLSDRFSAERPKGSFSTLEIQRTEQGDSAMYLCASRVGGNSYEQYFGPGTRLTVT.

This sequence joins TRBV18 and TRBJ2-3; D not certain. Germline V gives CDR1 KGHSH, CDR2 LQKENI. The CDR3 spans 17 residues. V was trimmed by 2 bases and J by 0 bases, leaving 15 bases between them. The CDR3: CASSPRSIGPSTDTQYF. The CDR3 DNA reads as TGTGCCAGCTCACCAAGGTCAATCGGACCTAGCACAGATACGCAGTATTTT.

The chain links TRBV7-6 to TRBJ1-1; D is unresolved. Germline-derived CDR1 and CDR2 are SGHVS and FNYEAQ. The CDR3 has 14 amino acids. V was clipped by 5 bases and J by 2 bases, with 12 bases between them. The CDR3 DNA sequence: TGTGCCAGCAGCCCGGACCCCTTCAACACTGAAGCTTTCTTT. Its protein is CASSPDPFNTEAFF. The full variable domain, in which reference TRBV7-6 and TRBJ1-1 provide the parts outside the CDR3, is GAGVSQSPRYKVTKRGQDVALRCDPISGHVSLYWYRQALGQGPEFLTYFNYEAQQDKSGLPNDRFSAERPEGSISTLTIQRTEQRDSAMYRCASSPDPFNTEAFFGQGTRLTVV.

This clone has a single count. The rearrangement joins TRBV29-1 to TRBJ2-1; 8 nucleotides align to TRBD2. Germline CDR1 is SQVTM and CDR2 is ANQGSEA. The V gene end was trimmed by 3 bases and the J gene end by 9 bases; junction bases not matched to a gene: 10. This CDR3 is built from 14 residues. CDR3 residues: CSVDSGAGRSEQFF. The DNA of the CDR3 is TGCAGCGTTGATAGCGGGGCCGGGCGAAGTGAGCAGTTCTTC.

This sequence joins TRBV25-1 and TRBJ1-1, with a possible D match to TRBD1 (5 bases). The V end was cut by 1 base, the J end by 1 base, with 7 bases between. Germline CDR1 MGHDK, CDR2 SYGVNS. The CDR3 is 14 residues long. CDR3 in amino acids: CASSELGTNTEAFF. CDR3 coding DNA: TGTGCCAGCAGTGAATTAGGGACGAACACTGAAGCTTTCTTT.

The rearrangement uses TRBV5-6 and TRBJ2-3; D ambiguous. Per the germline V gene, CDR1 is SGHDT and CDR2 is YYEEEE. Trimming took off 2 bases at V and 7 bases at J, with 5 bases between the two ends. CDR3 size: 11 residues. CDR3: CASSLRNTQYF. The CDR3 DNA reads as TGTGCCAGCAGCTTACGGAATACGCAGTATTTT. Full variable domain (outside the CDR3, taken from reference TRBV5-6 and TRBJ2-3): DAGVTQSPTHLIKTRGQQVTLRCSPKSGHDTVSWYQQALGQGPQFIFQYYEEEERQRGNFPDRFSGHQFPNYSSELNVNALLLGDSALYLCASSLRNTQYFGPGTRLTVL.

This chain links TRBV10-3 with TRBJ2-1; D unclear. Trimming cost V 1 base and J 3 bases, with 4 bases left between them. Germline loops: CDR1 ENHRY, CDR2 SYGVKD. This CDR3 has 13 residues. The CDR3, as DNA: TGTGCCATCAGTGAGTACAGCTACAATGAGCAGTTCTTC. This codes for CAISEYSYNEQFF.

The V call is TRBV7-3, the J call TRBJ1-3, with D tentatively TRBD1 (6 bases). The CDR3 spans 17 residues. Between the trimmed V and J ends, which lost 2 bases and 0 bases, there was a span of 14 bases. Germline CDR1 SGHTA, CDR2 FQGTGA. CDR3 residues: CASSLDPTGDSGNTIYF. Written as DNA, the CDR3 is TGTGCCAGCAGCTTAGACCCGACAGGAGACTCTGGAAACACCATATATTTT.

This sequence joins TRBV7-8 and TRBJ2-3, with 7 bases that match TRBD2. The CDR3 totals 17 residues. CDR1 and CDR2 from the germline V gene are SGHVS and FQNEAQ. V gave up 1 base and J gave up 6 bases; unmatched junction bases: 13. Here the CDR3 reads CASSLGQGPAGSDTQYF. The CDR3 DNA sequence: TGTGCCAGCAGCTTAGGGCAGGGCCCAGCGGGATCGGATACGCAGTATTTT.

The chain uses TRBV19 and TRBJ2-3; TRBD2 agrees at 10 bases. The CDR3 loop spans 19 amino acids. V lost 7 bases, J lost 8 bases, and 24 bases stayed unmatched. Per germline, CDR1 LNHDA and CDR2 SQIVND (reference sequence). The CDR3: CASTPTHRASGSVRGTQYF. DNA for the CDR3: TGTGCCAGTACCCCCACCCATCGGGCTAGCGGGAGTGTTCGAGGTACGCAGTATTTT.